This TCR beta chain is from a study of OX40 agonist ivuxolimab in advanced cancers. Study as a whole: The diagnoses of dose-escalation patients were hepatocellular carcinoma, melanoma, renal cell or head and neck cancer. Partial response was recorded in three patients: one hepatocellular carcinoma and two cutaneous melanoma cases.

Patients who had autoimmune disease history or got systemic immunosuppression were left out. The data were produced by immunoSEQ multiplex PCR, yet TCRdb's version contains in-frame clones alone and is incomplete. The sample consists of tens of thousands of clones, about 93% of them appearing once. The sequence was obtained from an adult with an advanced solid tumor such as melanoma, head and neck, liver or kidney cancer. Here the sequenced sample was CD4+ or CD8+ T cells sorted from blood, taken in a trial of the OX40 agonist ivuxolimab.

The CDR3 protein is CASSPSGGDNSPLHF. The CDR3 DNA sequence: TGTGCCAGTAGTCCATCAGGGGGTGATAATTCACCCCTCCACTTT. The rearrangement joins TRBV19 to TRBJ1-6; 7 nucleotides align to TRBD1. The germline V gene encodes CDR1 LNHDA and CDR2 SQIVND (reference sequence). Unmatched junction bases numbered 6, after V lost 5 bases and J lost 5 bases. This CDR3 has 15 amino acids. The full variable domain, with the rest looked up from reference TRBV19 and TRBJ1-6, is DGGITQSPKYLFRKEGQNVTLSCEQNLNHDAMYWYRQDPGQGLRLIYYSQIVNDFQKGDIAEGYSVSREKKESFPLTVTSAQKNPTAFYLCASSPSGGDNSPLHFGNGTRLTVT.